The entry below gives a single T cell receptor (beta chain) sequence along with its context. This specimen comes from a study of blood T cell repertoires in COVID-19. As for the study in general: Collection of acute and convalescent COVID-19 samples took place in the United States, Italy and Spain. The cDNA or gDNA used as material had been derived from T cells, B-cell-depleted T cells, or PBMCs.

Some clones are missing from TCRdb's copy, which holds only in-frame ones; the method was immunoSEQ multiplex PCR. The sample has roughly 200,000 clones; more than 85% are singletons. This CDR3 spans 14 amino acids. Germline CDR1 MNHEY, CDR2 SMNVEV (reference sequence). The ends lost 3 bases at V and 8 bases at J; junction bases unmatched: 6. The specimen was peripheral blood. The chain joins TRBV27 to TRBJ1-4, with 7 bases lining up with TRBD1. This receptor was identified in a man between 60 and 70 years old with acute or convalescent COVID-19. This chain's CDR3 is CASSFDRAGEKLFF. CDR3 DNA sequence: TGTGCCAGCAGTTTTGACAGGGCAGGGGAAAAACTGTTTTTT.